Sequencing of this TCR beta chain was carried out in a study of Ad26.COV2.S vaccination and SARS-CoV-2 variants (dated by TCRdb to about 2021). Turning to the overall study: Donors in the vaccine arm were drawn from COV1001, a multicentre, randomized, double-blind, placebo-controlled phase I-IIa trial testing Ad26.COV2.S in healthy adults. Ad26.COV2.S was administered intramuscularly at a dose of 5x10^10 or 1x10^11 viral particles, either as one shot or as two shots given 56 days apart. TCRbeta repertoire sequencing was used to assess the specificity and breadth of SARS-CoV-2-reactive T cell receptors after Ad26.COV2.S vaccination. The TCR-sequenced set comprised about 32 samples: about 19 Ad26.COV2.S vaccine recipients, 5 placebo recipients and 8 SARS-CoV-2 convalescent individuals. Participants in the trial were split at random into five groups of five each, receiving low-dose or high-dose Ad26.COV2.S once or twice, or else placebo on both occasions. Investigators remained blinded to trial group allocation during experiments and outcome assessment.

Details on this clone: There is no known antigen for this receptor. No much larger clonotype is one base removed from it; base qualities were not supplied.

The treatment or condition label on this specimen signifies: roughly 19 received Ad26.COV2.S at low or high dose, single or two shots; several received placebo; per-sample allocation not given. Repertoires of vaccine and placebo recipients were sequenced from samples collected on day 63 after the first injection. Cohort 1b enrolled about two dozen adults aged 18-55 years at a single site in Boston, USA, between 29 July and 7 August 2020. Ad26.COV2.S consisted of a replication-incompetent adenovirus type 26 vector by which a prefusion-stabilized SARS-CoV-2 spike protein from the original Wuhan strain was expressed. Overall study results and their limits: Compared with placebo recipients, Ad26.COV2.S recipients showed higher spike-specific TCR breadth (P = 0.0014). The authors noted that the TCR breadth and depth analyses may have underestimated total T cell responses. The study lacked the statistical power to compare responses across vaccine doses or regimens. Comparable non-spike TCR breadth was observed between vaccine and placebo recipients, consistent with only spike being contained in the vaccine. After vaccination, substantial breadth of spike-specific CD8+ and CD4+ T cell responses was reported.

The immunoSEQ Assay was used to sequence TCRbeta CDR3 regions. After extraction, genomic DNA underwent amplification by bias-controlled multiplex PCR, followed by high-throughput sequencing. On the study's bioinformatics: To quantify the absolute abundance of each unique TCRbeta CDR3 region, sequences were collapsed and filtered. T cell fraction was estimated by normalizing TCRbeta template counts to usable DNA, with usable DNA measured through amplification of reference genes found in all nucleated cells. Repertoire TCRs were annotated as SARS-CoV-2-specific by exact matching of V gene, CDR3 amino acid sequence and J gene to a known reactive TCR set. The reference SARS-CoV-2 TCR set was derived from MIRA and filtered for enrichment in COVID-19-positive ImmuneCODE repertoires, a step that removed public or cross-reactive TCRs. Based on the MIRA antigens, annotated TCRs were further analysed at the level of specific ORF or position within ORF. Depth was the summed frequency of annotated unique rearrangements, while breadth was defined as annotated unique rearrangements over total unique productive rearrangements. Two-sided Wilcoxon rank-sum tests were applied when comparing TCR breadth between groups. This is the immuneACCESS table as TCRdb keeps it, with only in-frame sequences that have V and J called. A part of the clones is gone; compared with another copy, unresolved V genes explain less than half, and the rest is unexplained. V and J calls plus clone size are reproduced from that table; the DNA served to infer D and trimming. This sample holds around 450,000 clones; about 91% were observed only once. The top ten constitute over 2.5% of the sample.

Trimming leaves V shorter by 4 bases and J shorter by 2 bases, with the junction holding 11 bases beyond the gene matches. Including cysteine and phenylalanine, the CDR3 has 16 amino acids. Only the CDR3 part of the read is kept: 48 bases, read in frame from the first base. The germline V gene sets CDR1 to SGHAT and CDR2 to FQNNGV. The TCR was taken from a person aged 18-65 years who received the Ad26.COV2.S COVID-19 vaccine or a placebo. This sequence uses TRBV11-2 and TRBJ2-7, with 7 bases in between that match TRBD2. This specimen consisted of peripheral blood, obtained in a trial of Ad26.COV2.S vaccine versus placebo. The DNA is TGTGCCAGCAGCTCCCTCGCCGGGACTAAGGCCTACGAGCAGTACTTC. The encoded protein is CASSSLAGTKAYEQYF.